The 8 T cell receptor beta chains listed next were all sequenced from one sample in a study of blood T cell repertoires in COVID-19. TCRdb's table, derived via immunoSEQ multiplex PCR, lists solely in-frame clones and lacks some. This table has roughly 340,000 clones, 90% to 95% appearing once. The specimen was peripheral blood. The origin of the receptors is a woman aged 18-29 years who had recovered from COVID-19.

The chain has TRBV12-2 and TRBJ2-4; the listed D gene, TRBD2, was not tested against the DNA. TRBV12-2 is described as a pseudogene. The CDR3 consists of 20 residues. The DNA of the CDR3 is TGTGCAAGTCGCTTACGGCCCCGGGAAAGAGAAACACTAGCCAAAAACATTCAGTACTTC. Translating gives CASRLRPRERETLAKNIQYF.

The gene calls are TRBV12-2 and TRBJ1-1; the D call TRBD1 from the table was never checked on the DNA. TRBV12-2 is a pseudogene segment. There are 17 residues in the CDR3. CDR3 nucleotide sequence: TGTGCAAGTCGCTTAGCGAGACAGGTGAAAATGAACACTGAAGCTTTCTTT. It is translated as CASRLARQVKMNTEAFF.

The rearrangement links TRBV9 to TRBJ2-1, with 7 bases lining up with TRBD1. This CDR3 region has 17 residues. Germline CDR1 and CDR2: SGDLS and YYNGEE. The V segment lost 4 bases and the J segment 4 bases; nucleotides outside the gene matches: 14. This CDR3 reads CASSSPTDRPSYNEQFF. The CDR3 DNA sequence: TGTGCCAGCAGCTCACCAACGGACAGGCCTTCATACAATGAGCAGTTCTTC.

The chain is built from TRBV18 and TRBJ1-2; D call uncertain. Germline-derived CDR1 and CDR2 are KGHSH and LQKENI. Trimming removed 0 bases at V and 4 bases at J, with 9 bases between. The CDR3 totals 14 residues. The CDR3 loop is CASSPPGSSYGYTF. The CDR3, as DNA: TGTGCCAGCTCACCACCGGGTTCTAGCTATGGCTACACCTTC.

DNA for the CDR3: TGTGCCAGCTCACTACGAGAGAGGGCCCCTGAAGCTTTCTTT. Translating it yields CASSLRERAPEAFF. This rearrangement joins TRBV18 to TRBJ1-1, with D unresolved. The V and J ends lost 4 bases and 6 bases respectively, with 15 bases between them. Germline CDR1 is KGHSH and CDR2 is LQKENI. CDR3 length equals 14 residues. Full variable domain (remainder filled in from reference TRBV18 and TRBJ1-1): NAGVMQNPRHLVRRRGQEARLRCSPMKGHSHVYWYRQLPEEGLKFMVYLQKENIIDESGMPKERFSAEFPKEGPSILRIQQVVRGDSAAYFCASSLRERAPEAFFGQGTRLTVV.

V and J are TRBV6-5 and TRBJ1-4; 9 nucleotides agree with TRBD1. Trimming took 7 bases from V and 9 from J; bases not matched to a gene: 6. The germline V gene encodes CDR1 MNHEY and CDR2 SVGAGI. The CDR3 has 13 amino acids. CDR3 in amino acids: CASTRDREKKLFF. DNA of the CDR3: TGTGCCAGCACCCGGGACAGGGAAAAAAAACTGTTTTTT.

The V and J genes are TRBV28 and TRBJ1-2; the D is unclear. Germline CDR1 and CDR2: MDHEN and SYDVKM. With 3 bases removed from V and 3 bases from J, the gap between germline ends came to 8 bases. The CDR3 spans 13 residues. This CDR3 is CASSFAGYYGYTF. For the CDR3, the DNA is TGTGCCAGCAGTTTCGCGGGGTACTATGGCTACACCTTC.

The gene calls are TRBV6-5 and TRBJ2-3; D perhaps matches TRBD1 (6 bases). V lost 6 bases and J lost 8, with 12 bases in between. Germline assignment: CDR1 MNHEY and CDR2 SVGAGI. The CDR3 has 12 residues. As DNA, the CDR3 is TGTGCCAGCAGGCGAACAGGGAGTACGCAGTATTTT. Protein sequence: CASRRTGSTQYF.